A single sample gave rise to the 17 T cell receptor beta chains below, sequenced in a study of technical replicates of blood from a few donors. Only in-frame clones appear in the TCRdb table, and some are missing; sequencing was by immunoSEQ multiplex PCR. The sample records about 75,000 clones, 95% to 98% being singletons. Sequencing was carried out using T cells isolated from PBMCs. These receptors came from a human donor in good health.

The V call is TRBV2, the J call TRBJ2-3; 7 positions agree with TRBD2. CDR3 length equals 15 residues. Germline V CDR1 and CDR2: SNHLY, FYNNEI. Unmatched junction bases numbered 15, after V lost 0 bases and J lost 15 bases. CDR3: CASSEARGSGTVTYF. The CDR3 bases are TGTGCCAGCAGTGAAGCGCGGGGGAGCGGGACCGTTACCTATTTT.

The chain links TRBV9 to TRBJ2-7, with D possibly being TRBD1 (5 bases). V shed 4 bases and J shed 5 bases, with 19 bases lying between them. The CDR3 length is 15 residues. CDR1 is SGDLS and CDR2 is YYNGEE in the germline V gene. DNA for the CDR3: TGTGCCAGCAGCCTGGGCGCTGGGGCTCTACACGAGCAGTACTTC. This encodes CASSLGAGALHEQYF.

The chain has TRBV29-1 and TRBJ1-1, with a weak D call TRBD1 (5 bases). Germline V gene sequence: CDR1 SQVTM, CDR2 ANQGSEA. With 3 bases removed from V and 4 bases from J, the gap between germline ends came to 12 bases. The CDR3 contains 13 residues. The CDR3: CSVDWPRGTEAFF. The CDR3, as DNA: TGCAGCGTTGATTGGCCAAGGGGCACTGAAGCTTTCTTT. Combining the CDR3 with reference TRBV29-1 and TRBJ1-1 gives the whole variable domain SAVISQKPSRDICQRGTSLTIQCQVDSQVTMMFWYRQQPGQSLTLIATANQGSEATYESGFVIDKFPISRPNLTFSTLTVSNMSPEDSSIYLCSVDWPRGTEAFFGQGTRLTVV.

CDR3: CASSRADTEAFF. CDR3 nucleotides: TGTGCCAGCAGCAGAGCGGACACTGAAGCTTTCTTT. This chain uses TRBV7-6 with TRBJ1-1, with D unclear. Between the trimmed V and J ends, which lost 5 bases and 3 bases, there was a span of 7 bases. CDR1 is SGHVS, CDR2 FNYEAQ, per germline. The CDR3 length is 12 residues.

This chain joins TRBV27 and TRBJ2-7, with 9 positions matching TRBD2. The germline CDR1 and CDR2 sequences are MNHEY and SMNVEV (reference sequence). The CDR3 is 16 amino acids. Unmatched junction bases numbered 10, after V lost 5 bases and J lost 2 bases. CDR3 sequence reads: CASSPSSSGITYEQYF. CDR3 coding DNA: TGTGCCAGCAGTCCTTCTTCTAGCGGGATTACCTACGAGCAGTACTTC.

The gene calls are TRBV4-3 and TRBJ1-3; tentative D call: TRBD1 (5 bases). Per germline, CDR1 LGHNA and CDR2 YSLEER. V shed 0 bases and J shed 3 bases, with 9 bases lying between them. This CDR3 has 15 residues. The CDR3: CASSQDRVGGNTIYF. CDR3 in DNA: TGCGCCAGCAGCCAAGACAGGGTTGGTGGAAACACCATATATTTT.

This clone has a single count. The rearrangement uses TRBV28 and TRBJ2-7; no firm D call. This CDR3 spans 13 amino acids. Germline CDR1 MDHEN, CDR2 SYDVKM. Trimming cost V 8 bases and J 1 base, with 12 bases left between them. The CDR3 DNA follows: TGTGCCAGCGGCGCGCAGGATTCCTACGAGCAGTACTTC. It codes for CASGAQDSYEQYF. Together with reference TRBV28 and TRBJ2-7, the CDR3 gives the full variable domain: DVKVTQSSRYLVKRTGEKVFLECVQDMDHENMFWYRQDPGLGLRLIYFSYDVKMKEKGDIPEGYSVSREKKERFSLILESASTNQTSMYLCASGAQDSYEQYFGPGTRLTVT.

This rearrangement joins TRBV6-5 to TRBJ2-3; D unresolved. CDR3 size: 14 residues. The V end was cut by 5 bases, the J end by 4 bases, with 13 bases between. Germline CDR1 reads MNHEY; CDR2 reads SVGAGI. The DNA of the CDR3 is TGTGCCAGCAGTGTCCTCGAAGAGGCAGATACGCAGTATTTT. Encoded protein: CASSVLEEADTQYF.

This rearrangement joins TRBV29-1 to TRBJ1-1; tentatively, D is TRBD1 (6 bases). V was clipped by 7 bases and J by 5 bases, with 17 bases between them. Germline V gives CDR1 SQVTM, CDR2 ANQGSEA. CDR3 length: 13 residues. The CDR3 spells CSATRGSVTEAFF. DNA of the CDR3: TGCAGCGCCACGAGGGGGTCGGTTACTGAAGCTTTCTTT.

A single count supports this clone. CDR3 bases: TGTGCCTGGAGTGTGGGACTAGGAGTTCGGTTCTTC. Its protein is CAWSVGLGVRFF. This sequence joins TRBV30 and TRBJ2-1; 8 bases match TRBD2. Germline trimming cut 0 bases from V and 15 bases from J; bases unmatched to any gene: 7. Per germline, CDR1 GTSNPN and CDR2 SVGIG (reference sequence). CDR3 length: 12 residues.

The chain couples TRBV5-4 to TRBJ2-3, with 12 bases fitting TRBD2. The CDR3 runs 19 residues. J was trimmed by 1 base and V by 2 bases; bases with no gene match: 11. Germline V gene data show CDR1 as SGHNT and CDR2 as YYREEE (reference sequence). The CDR3 DNA reads TGTGCCAGCAGCTTTGGACTAGCGGGACTCCGCCGGGGCACAGATACGCAGTATTTT. Protein: CASSFGLAGLRRGTDTQYF.

The gene calls are TRBV18 and TRBJ1-5, with D perhaps TRBD1 (5 bases). The V and J ends lost 2 bases and 7 bases respectively, with 12 bases between them. This CDR3 is built from 14 residues. The germline gives CDR1 KGHSH, CDR2 LQKENI. The DNA for the CDR3 is TGTGCCAGCTCACCAGAGGGCGGGGGGCAGCCCCAGCATTTT. Its protein product is CASSPEGGGQPQHF. The full variable domain, rest sourced from reference TRBV18 and TRBJ1-5, is NAGVMQNPRHLVRRRGQEARLRCSPMKGHSHVYWYRQLPEEGLKFMVYLQKENIIDESGMPKERFSAEFPKEGPSILRIQQVVRGDSAAYFCASSPEGGGQPQHFGDGTRLSIL.

The V and J genes are TRBV28 and TRBJ2-1, with 8 bases lining up with TRBD2. Losses at the gene ends were 2 bases for V and 8 bases for J; bases not matched to a gene: 8. The CDR3 has 15 amino acids. Germline CDR1 is MDHEN and CDR2 is SYDVKM. Here the CDR3 reads CASSLTGLGTYEQFF. CDR3 bases: TGTGCCAGCAGTTTAACGGGACTAGGGACCTATGAGCAGTTCTTC.

This clone came up once. The V and J genes are TRBV14 and TRBJ2-7, with 14 bases identical to TRBD2. CDR3 size: 15 residues. With 6 bases clipped from V and 4 bases from J, the junction kept 5 bases outside the gene matches. Germline V CDR1 and CDR2: SGHDN, FVKESK. CDR3 in DNA: TGTGCCAGCAGTTATGGGACTAGCGGGAGTTACGAGCAGTACTTC. It is translated as CASSYGTSGSYEQYF.

The chain has TRBV27 and TRBJ2-7; 7 bases are shared with TRBD2. The CDR3 is 15 residues long. Losses at the gene ends were 2 bases for V and 2 bases for J; bases not matched to a gene: 6. Germline V gene sequence: CDR1 MNHEY, CDR2 SMNVEV (reference sequence). CDR3 sequence: CASSLSGVLAYEQYF. In DNA, the CDR3 is TGTGCCAGCAGTTTAAGCGGGGTACTAGCCTACGAGCAGTACTTC.

V is TRBV29-1 and J is TRBJ2-1, with 7 bases aligning to TRBD1. CDR1 and CDR2 (germline): SQVTM, ANQGSEA. This CDR3 comprises 16 residues. The J segment lost 0 bases and the V segment lost 6 bases, leaving 11 bases of the junction unmatched. The CDR3 DNA sequence: TGCAGCGTATCTACAGGGGTCGCGAGCTCCTACAATGAGCAGTTCTTC. It yields the protein CSVSTGVASSYNEQFF.

The chain joins TRBV6-6 to TRBJ2-7; 7 positions agree with TRBD2. The V segment lost 3 bases and the J segment 4 bases; nucleotides outside the gene matches: 6. The CDR3 runs to 14 residues. The germline V gene encodes CDR1 MNHNY and CDR2 SVGAGI (reference sequence). CDR3 in DNA: TGTGCCAGCAGTTATCTAGCGGCAACTTACGAGCAGTACTTC. Its translation: CASSYLAATYEQYF.